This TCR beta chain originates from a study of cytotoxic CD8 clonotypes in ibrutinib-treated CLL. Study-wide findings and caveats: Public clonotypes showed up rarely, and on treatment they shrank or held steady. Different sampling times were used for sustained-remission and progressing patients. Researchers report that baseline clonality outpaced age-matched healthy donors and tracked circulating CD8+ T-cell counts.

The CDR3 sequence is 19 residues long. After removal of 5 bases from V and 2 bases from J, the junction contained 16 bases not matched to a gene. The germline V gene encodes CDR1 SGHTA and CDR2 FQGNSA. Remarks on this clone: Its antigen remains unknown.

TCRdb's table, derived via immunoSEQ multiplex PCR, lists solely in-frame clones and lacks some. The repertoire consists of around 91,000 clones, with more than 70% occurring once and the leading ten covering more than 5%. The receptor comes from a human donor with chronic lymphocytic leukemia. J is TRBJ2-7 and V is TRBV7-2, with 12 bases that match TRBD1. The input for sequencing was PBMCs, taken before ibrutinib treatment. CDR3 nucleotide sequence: TGTGCCAGCAGCACCTCCTCCCGGGACAGGGGGCTCGGGACCTACGAGCAGTACTTC. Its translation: CASSTSSRDRGLGTYEQYF.